The 28 T cell receptor beta chains below all came from one sample that was sequenced in a study of molecular identifiers for immune sequencing clone quantification. One entry per CDR3 protein results from TCRdb running MiXCR on the PCR reads. The sample has more than 300,000 distinct CDR3 sequences, 20% to 25% seen once. The specimen sequenced was naive CD8+ T cells from blood, with Jurkat cell RNA spiked in. Indicated subset: FACS-sorted CD8+CD4-CCR7+CD45RA+ naive T cells. These TCRs come from a human donor in good health. Some libraries in this study had Jurkat cell RNA spiked in.

On this clonotype itself: This sequence may be a read error, since a much larger clone differs from it by one base. The chain recombines TRBV12-3 or TRBV12-4 with TRBJ2-3; no reliable D call. Trimming cost V 4 bases and J 4 bases, with 12 bases left between them. The CDR3 is made up of 14 amino acids. In DNA, the CDR3 is TGTGCCAGCAGTTGGTGGGGTGAGCCAGATACGCAGTATTTT. Amino acid sequence: CASSWWGEPDTQYF.

There are a few counts of this clonotype. The chain employs TRBV10-3 and TRBJ1-4; 9 nucleotides align to TRBD1. The germline V gene encodes CDR1 ENHRY and CDR2 SYGVKD. V lost 10 bases to trimming and J lost 2 bases; unmatched junction nucleotides: 8. CDR3 size: 15 residues. The CDR3 loop reads CASTGGRETNEKLFF. Here the CDR3 DNA reads TGTGCCAGTACAGGGGGCCGAGAGACTAATGAAAAACTGTTTTTT.

This clonotype appeared many times. The rearrangement uses TRBV5-1 and TRBJ2-5; D remains unclear. This CDR3 has 13 residues. V was trimmed by 3 bases and J by 5 bases, leaving 11 bases between them. CDR1 is SGHRS, CDR2 YFSETQ, per germline. CDR3 nucleotide sequence: TGCGCCAGCAGCTCGGGCGCTCCGGAGACCCAGTACTTC. As protein: CASSSGAPETQYF.

The chain links TRBV12-3 or TRBV12-4 to TRBJ1-6; TRBD1 is a possible D gene (5 bases). The CDR3 consists of 18 residues. Trimming removed 5 bases from V and 0 bases from J, with 17 bases in between. CDR3 coding DNA: TGTGCCAGCAGTCCCTCCGTGGGGGAAATCTCCTATAATTCACCCCTCCACTTT. Protein: CASSPSVGEISYNSPLHF.

This clonotype was seen many times. The chain joins TRBV6-2 or TRBV6-3 to TRBJ2-1, with a possible D match to TRBD1 (5 bases). Germline loops: CDR1 MNHEY, CDR2 SVGEGT. Trimming took 8 bases from V and 9 from J, leaving 11 bases between them. The CDR3 runs to 11 residues. DNA of the CDR3: TGTGCCAGCTTCCAGGGAAGTGAGCAGTTCTTC. Its protein is CASFQGSEQFF.

This clonotype has ten or more counts. CDR3 in amino acids: CASSHQLQGPEQYF. CDR3 nucleotides: TGTGCCAGCAGCCACCAATTACAGGGCCCCGAGCAGTACTTC. The genes are TRBV7-9 and TRBJ2-7; D possibly corresponds to TRBD1 (6 bases). Looked up from germline, CDR1 is SEHNR and CDR2 is FQNEAQ (reference sequence). Deletions cut 5 bases from V and 6 bases from J, with 17 bases between. The CDR3 is 14 residues long.

This clonotype was detected many times. Germline and junction disagree at one end, which may indicate a read error. The V call is TRBV29-1, the J call TRBJ2-5; 7 bases agree with TRBD2. CDR1 and CDR2 from the germline V gene are SQVTM and ANQGSEA. The CDR3 extends over 14 amino acids. The CDR3 DNA reads TGCAGCGCTGAAACTAGCGTTGTAGAAGAGACCCAGTACTTC. Translated, it gives CSAETSVVEETQYF. Full variable domain (rest looked up from reference TRBV29-1 and TRBJ2-5): SAVISQKPSRDICQRGTSLTIQCQVDSQVTMMFWYRQQPGQSLTLIATANQGSEATYESGFVIDKFPISRPNLTFSTLTVSNMSPEDSSIYLCSAETSVVEETQYFGPGTRLLVL.

This clonotype was found many times. The genes are TRBV6-2 or TRBV6-3 and TRBJ1-1; the D is unclear. The ends were cut back, 6 bases at V and 0 bases at J, with 11 bases in the middle. CDR3 length equals 14 residues. Germline V gives CDR1 MNHEY, CDR2 SVGEGT. The CDR3 protein is CASSVTQMNTEAFF. The CDR3 nucleotides read TGTGCCAGCAGCGTTACTCAGATGAACACTGAAGCTTTCTTT.

Notes on this clonotype: A much larger clone is a single base away; this may be a read error. The J gene is TRBJ2-3, the V gene TRBV9; D ambiguous. Germline loops: CDR1 SGDLS, CDR2 YYNGEE. CDR3 length: 11 amino acids. The CDR3 DNA reads as TGTGCCAGCAGCGAATATGATACGCGGTATTTT. Its translation is CASSEYDTRYF.

This clonotype was observed a few times. The CDR3 spells CASSFPSGRAGEQYF. CDR3 coding DNA: TGTGCCAGCAGCTTCCCCTCGGGCAGGGCGGGCGAGCAGTACTTC. The gene calls are TRBV7-9 and TRBJ2-7; D may correspond to TRBD1 or TRBD2 (5 bases each). The CDR3 has 15 residues. Deletions cut 3 bases from V and 6 bases from J, with 18 bases between. CDR1 and CDR2 from the germline V gene are SEHNR and FQNEAQ (reference sequence).

J is TRBJ2-5 and V is TRBV10-3; perhaps TRBD1 as D (6 bases). Per germline, CDR1 ENHRY and CDR2 SYGVKD. Trimming pared 3 bases from V and 5 bases from J, leaving 16 bases between. The CDR3 spans 15 residues. The CDR3 nucleotides are TGTGCCATCAGTGAACTTCTGACAGGCTCGGAGACCCAGTACTTC. This translates into CAISELLTGSETQYF.

This clonotype was seen many times. The rearrangement links TRBV6-5 to TRBJ1-1; no clear D. Trimming stripped 4 bases from V and 3 bases from J, with 9 bases between. Germline V gene lookup returns CDR1 MNHEY and CDR2 SVGAGI. This CDR3 is 13 amino acids long. The CDR3 nucleotides read TGTGCCAGCAGTTTATTCTCCCACACTGAAGCTTTCTTT. Its translation: CASSLFSHTEAFF.

Only a few counts were recorded for this clonotype. Since a much larger clone is just one base distant, this may be a read error. The chain uses TRBV6-5 and TRBJ1-6; D is ambiguous. CDR3 length: 16 amino acids. Per germline, CDR1 MNHEY and CDR2 SVGAGI. The CDR3 bases are TGTGCCAGCGGTTACTACCCTGGTCCGCCTAATTCACCCCTCCACTTT. This sequence encodes CASGYYPGPPNSPLHF.

This clonotype was counted many times. The genes are TRBV15 and TRBJ1-1, with D possibly TRBD1 on 5 matching bases. With 1 base removed from V and 1 base from J, the gap between germline ends came to 13 bases. This CDR3 has 16 residues. Germline V lookup: CDR1 LNHNV, CDR2 YYDKDF (reference sequence). For the CDR3, the DNA is TGTGCCACCAGCAGAGGCAGGGATGGGGAGAACACTGAAGCTTTCTTT. Encoded protein: CATSRGRDGENTEAFF.

This clonotype came up many times. The chain uses TRBV28 and TRBJ2-7; no firm D call. CDR1 is MDHEN, CDR2 SYDVKM, per germline. CDR3 length: 14 amino acids. The V end lost 2 bases, the J end lost 0 bases, and 8 bases lay between the germline ends. Here the CDR3 reads CASSLVGNSYEQYF. As DNA, the CDR3 is TGTGCCAGCAGTTTAGTAGGGAACTCCTACGAGCAGTACTTC.

This clonotype was observed a few times. This sequence joins TRBV28 and TRBJ1-1; D may be TRBD1 (5 bases). This CDR3 has 11 amino acids. With 11 bases removed from V and 6 bases from J, the gap between germline ends came to 13 bases. The germline V gene encodes CDR1 MDHEN and CDR2 SYDVKM. CDR3 bases: TGTGCCGTCCGCTGGGGGTCTGAAGCTTTCTTT. It translates to CAVRWGSEAFF.

In this sample, this clonotype turned up many times. This rearrangement joins TRBV9 to TRBJ1-4; D uncertain. This CDR3 has 15 residues. Germline V gene sequence: CDR1 SGDLS, CDR2 YYNGEE. V gave up 3 bases and J gave up 8 bases, with 17 bases separating them. The CDR3 here is CASSAKTRSGEKLFF. The CDR3 nucleotides are TGTGCCAGCAGCGCGAAGACTAGGTCAGGAGAAAAACTGTTTTTT.

J is TRBJ1-5 and V is TRBV12-3 or TRBV12-4; unclear D gene. This CDR3 is built from 13 residues. V was trimmed by 3 bases and J by 4 bases, leaving 7 bases between them. The CDR3, as DNA: TGTGCCAGCAGTTTTGTTGGTAATCAGCCCCAGCATTTT. Translating gives CASSFVGNQPQHF.

On this clonotype itself: A read error may explain this, as a much larger clone is one base away. V and J are TRBV7-2 and TRBJ1-2; D is possibly TRBD1 (6 bases). CDR1 and CDR2 (germline): SGHTA, FQGNSA. This CDR3 comprises 15 residues. CDR3 in DNA: TGTGCCAGCAGCGTAGCTGGGGGCCCAAACTATGGCTACACCTTC. It specifies CASSVAGGPNYGYTF.

In its sample, this clonotype was seen many times. The chain links TRBV6-5 to TRBJ2-3; TRBD1 agrees at 8 bases. CDR1 is MNHEY and CDR2 is SVGAGI in the germline V gene. This CDR3 spans 16 amino acids. Trimming took 5 bases from V and 5 from J; bases not matched to a gene: 12. In nucleotides, the CDR3 is TGTGCCAGCAGTACTGACAGGGGTTGGGGTGAAGATACGCAGTATTTT. Translated: CASSTDRGWGEDTQYF.

J is TRBJ1-1 and V is TRBV27; unclear D gene. CDR1 is MNHEY, CDR2 SMNVEV, per germline (reference sequence). V was trimmed by 1 base and J by 4 bases, leaving 13 bases between them. The length of the CDR3 is 15 residues. The CDR3 spells CASSLLAVVGTEAFF. The CDR3 region has the DNA TGTGCCAGCAGTTTATTGGCGGTCGTGGGCACTGAAGCTTTCTTT.

This clonotype was seen repeatedly, ten times or more. The chain couples TRBV7-6 to TRBJ2-7; 10 nucleotides agree with TRBD2. The CDR3 has 15 residues. Germline V lookup: CDR1 SGHVS, CDR2 FNYEAQ. The J segment lost 2 bases and the V segment lost 3 bases, leaving 4 bases of the junction unmatched. The CDR3 sequence: CASSLTSGLPYEQYF. CDR3 sequence (DNA): TGTGCCAGCAGCTTGACTAGCGGGCTTCCCTACGAGCAGTACTTC. The full variable domain, with the rest looked up from reference TRBV7-6 and TRBJ2-7, is GAGVSQSPRYKVTKRGQDVALRCDPISGHVSLYWYRQALGQGPEFLTYFNYEAQQDKSGLPNDRFSAERPEGSISTLTIQRTEQRDSAMYRCASSLTSGLPYEQYFGPGTRLTVT.

Note on this clonotype: A single base separates this from a much larger clone, so it may be a read error. The chain links TRBV27 to TRBJ2-7; D is unclear. CDR1 and CDR2 from the germline V gene are MNHEY and SMNVEV (reference sequence). The CDR3 is 13 residues long. The CDR3 DNA follows: TGTGCCGGCAGTTTATCGAGGCCCTACGAGCAGTACTTC. Amino acids: CAGSLSRPYEQYF.

V gene TRBV4-1 combines with J gene TRBJ1-1; D perhaps matches TRBD1 (6 bases). The V and J ends lost 3 bases and 3 bases respectively, with 17 bases between them. Germline V gene data show CDR1 as MGHRA and CDR2 as YSYEKL. CDR3 size: 16 residues. The CDR3 sequence: CASSQSEGGFDTEAFF. CDR3 sequence (DNA): TGCGCCAGCAGCCAGAGTGAAGGGGGATTTGACACTGAAGCTTTCTTT.

This clonotype occurred many times. V usage is TRBV19 and J usage is TRBJ1-3, with a tentative D call TRBD1 (5 bases). Germline CDR1 reads LNHDA; CDR2 reads SQIVND (reference sequence). The CDR3 extends over 15 amino acids. V was trimmed by 4 bases and J by 0 bases, leaving 10 bases between them. Here the CDR3 DNA reads TGTGCCAGTAGTACGTCGGACACCTCTGGAAACACCATATATTTT. It is translated as CASSTSDTSGNTIYF.

In the case of this clonotype: The CDR3 end shows no conserved phenylalanine or tryptophan, and so a read error is likely. V is TRBV7-6 and J is TRBJ2-4; D gene ambiguous. Germline V CDR1 and CDR2: SGHVS, FNYEAQ. V was shortened by 1 base and J by 8 bases, with 9 bases between the two germline ends. CDR3 length equals 13 residues. The CDR3 here is CASSLEWGDIQYL. The CDR3 DNA reads as TGTGCCAGCAGCTTAGAATGGGGTGACATTCAGTACCTC.

This clonotype was seen at least ten times. The gene calls are TRBV7-9 and TRBJ2-3; no definite D call. Germline-derived CDR1 and CDR2 are SEHNR and FQNEAQ (reference sequence). V was trimmed by 1 base and J by 6 bases, leaving 14 bases between them. This CDR3 spans 15 amino acids. CDR3: CASSLVSGSGDTQYF. The CDR3 nucleotides are TGTGCCAGCAGCTTAGTGTCCGGGTCCGGGGATACGCAGTATTTT.

This clonotype was detected ten times or more. CDR3 DNA sequence: TGTGCCATCAGTGAGTCTAGGGGGTTCACTGAAGCTTTCTTT. Translating it yields CAISESRGFTEAFF. V usage is TRBV10-3 and J usage is TRBJ1-1; tentatively, D is TRBD1 (6 bases). The CDR3 spans 14 residues. The V end was cut by 0 bases, the J end by 4 bases, with 9 bases between. Germline V lookup: CDR1 ENHRY, CDR2 SYGVKD.